A selection of T cell receptor beta chains follows, all from one sample in a study of cytomegalovirus exposure and HLA in healthy donors. Repertoires were generated with immunoSEQ multiplex PCR, while TCRdb's copy carries only in-frame clones and drops some. The sample lists under 300,000 clones, around 87% occurring once. The sequenced sample was PBMCs. Receptors were obtained from a woman younger than 45 in good health and CMV-seropositive. Each CDR3 is given with its conserved first and last residue. A D gene is named only where the DNA matches it firmly. Size is stated for part of the rows, as once, few or many counts, or as a class when the clone is expanded.

D: NA; V: TRBV27; size: NA; J: TRBJ2-2; DNA: TGTGCCAGCCGTATAAACACCGGGGAGCTGTTTTTT; CDR3: CASRINTGELFF
D: NA; V: TRBV7-8; size: NA; J: TRBJ2-7; DNA: TGTGCCAGCAGCCTCGGGGCCTACGAGCAGTACTTC; CDR3: CASSLGAYEQYF
D: NA; V: TRBV4-1; size: NA; J: TRBJ2-1; DNA: TGCGCCAGCAGCCAGGCCAGAAATGAGCAGTTCTTC; CDR3: CASSQARNEQFF
D: TRBD2; V: TRBV11-2; size: NA; J: TRBJ2-3; DNA: TGTGCCAGCAGCAGTAGGACTAGCGGTAGCACAGATACGCAGTATTTT; CDR3: CASSSRTSGSTDTQYF
D: NA; V: TRBV10-3; size: NA; J: TRBJ1-1; DNA: TGTGCCATCAGTGAGAGTAGGCTACCGGGTGAAGCTTTCTTT; CDR3: CAISESRLPGEAFF
D: TRBD1; V: TRBV10-3; size: NA; J: TRBJ2-7; DNA: TGTGCCATCAGTGAATCTCTAGTCGGGACAGCTGCCTACGAGCAGTACTTC; CDR3: CAISESLVGTAAYEQYF
D: TRBD1; V: TRBV5-6; size: NA; J: TRBJ1-1; DNA: TGTGCCAGCAGCTCTACAGGGGGCCAATCGAACACTGAAGCTTTCTTT; CDR3: CASSSTGGQSNTEAFF
D: NA; V: TRBV15; size: NA; J: TRBJ2-7; DNA: TGTGCCACCAGCAGAGACAGGTTTGACTACGAGCAGTACTTC; CDR3: CATSRDRFDYEQYF
D: NA; V: TRBV5-6; size: NA; J: TRBJ2-7; DNA: TGTGCCAGCAGCTTCGGACTCCAGTACGAGCAGTACTTC; CDR3: CASSFGLQYEQYF
D: NA; V: TRBV5-5; size: NA; J: TRBJ1-5; DNA: TGTGCCAGCAGTCGAGGGTTGTTTATGAGCAATCAGCCCCAGCATTTT; CDR3: CASSRGLFMSNQPQHF
D: NA; V: TRBV5-1; size: few; J: TRBJ2-5; DNA: TGCGCCAGCAGCTTGGGTGCGGAGGGGACCCAGTACTTC; CDR3: CASSLGAEGTQYF
D: TRBD2; V: TRBV6-1; size: NA; J: TRBJ2-7; DNA: TGTGCCAGCAGACCTGTAGCGGGACTAAATTCGGAGCAGTACTTC; CDR3: CASRPVAGLNSEQYF
D: NA; V: TRBV6-5; size: NA; J: TRBJ1-2; DNA: TGTGCCAGCAGTTCGGGGTGGGAGGGTAGGAATGGCTACACCTTC; CDR3: CASSSGWEGRNGYTF
D: NA; V: TRBV4-1; size: NA; J: TRBJ1-2; DNA: TGCGCCAGCAGCACCGCCCCGACGGGTGGCTACACCTTC; CDR3: CASSTAPTGGYTF
D: NA; V: TRBV13; size: NA; J: TRBJ2-3; DNA: TGTGCCAGCAGCTTAGGAGCGTCTGGCGTTACGCAGTATTTT; CDR3: CASSLGASGVTQYF
D: TRBD2; V: TRBV5-1; size: NA; J: TRBJ2-7; DNA: TGCGCCAGCAGCCCTGATGTGGCGGGAGTGGGCGAGCAGTACTTC; CDR3: CASSPDVAGVGEQYF